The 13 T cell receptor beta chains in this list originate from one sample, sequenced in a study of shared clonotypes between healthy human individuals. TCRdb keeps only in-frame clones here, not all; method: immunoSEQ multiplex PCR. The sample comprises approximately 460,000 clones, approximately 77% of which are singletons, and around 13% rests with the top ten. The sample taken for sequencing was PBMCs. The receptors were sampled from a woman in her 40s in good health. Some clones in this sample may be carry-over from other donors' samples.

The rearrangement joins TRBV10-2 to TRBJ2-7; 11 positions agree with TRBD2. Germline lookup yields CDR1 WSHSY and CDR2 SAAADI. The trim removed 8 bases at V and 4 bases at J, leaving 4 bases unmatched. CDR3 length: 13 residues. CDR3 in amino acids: CASLSSGRYEQYF. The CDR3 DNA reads TGCGCCAGCCTCTCTAGCGGGAGGTACGAGCAGTACTTC.

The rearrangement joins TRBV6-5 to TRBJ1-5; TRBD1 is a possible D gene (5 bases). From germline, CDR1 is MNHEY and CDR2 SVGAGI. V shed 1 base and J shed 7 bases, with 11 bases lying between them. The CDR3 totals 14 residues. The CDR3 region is CASSYLGVGQPQHF. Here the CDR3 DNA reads TGTGCCAGCAGTTACTTGGGGGTCGGCCAGCCCCAGCATTTT.

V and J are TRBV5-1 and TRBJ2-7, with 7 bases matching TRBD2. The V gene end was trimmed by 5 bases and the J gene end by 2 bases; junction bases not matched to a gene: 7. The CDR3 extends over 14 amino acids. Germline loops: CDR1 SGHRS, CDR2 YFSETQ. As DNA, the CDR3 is TGCGCCAGCAGATCTCTAGCGGCCACCTACGAGCAGTACTTC. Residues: CASRSLAATYEQYF.

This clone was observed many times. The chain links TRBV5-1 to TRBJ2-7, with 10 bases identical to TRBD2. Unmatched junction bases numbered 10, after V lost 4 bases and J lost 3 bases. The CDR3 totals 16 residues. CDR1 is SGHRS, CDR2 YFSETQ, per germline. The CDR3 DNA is TGCGCCAGCAGCGATCCCCTAGCGGGAGAAAACTACGAGCAGTACTTC. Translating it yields CASSDPLAGENYEQYF.

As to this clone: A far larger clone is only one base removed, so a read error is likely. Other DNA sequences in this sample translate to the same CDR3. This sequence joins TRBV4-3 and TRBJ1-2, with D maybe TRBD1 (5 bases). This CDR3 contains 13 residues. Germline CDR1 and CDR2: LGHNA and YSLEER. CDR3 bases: TGCGCCAGCAGCTCGACAGTAAACTATGGCTACACTTTC. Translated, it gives CASSSTVNYGYTF.

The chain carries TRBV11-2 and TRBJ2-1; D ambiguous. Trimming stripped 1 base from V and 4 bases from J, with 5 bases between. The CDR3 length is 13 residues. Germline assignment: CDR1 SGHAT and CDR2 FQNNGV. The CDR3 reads CASSLGLYNEQFF. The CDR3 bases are TGTGCCAGCAGCTTAGGGCTGTACAATGAGCAGTTCTTC.

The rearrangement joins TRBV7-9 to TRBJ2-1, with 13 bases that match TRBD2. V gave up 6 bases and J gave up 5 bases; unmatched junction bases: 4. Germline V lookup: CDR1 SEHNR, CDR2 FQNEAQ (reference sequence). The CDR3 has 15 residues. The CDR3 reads CASRSTSGRDNEQFF. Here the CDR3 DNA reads TGTGCCAGCAGAAGTACTAGCGGGAGGGACAATGAGCAGTTCTTC.

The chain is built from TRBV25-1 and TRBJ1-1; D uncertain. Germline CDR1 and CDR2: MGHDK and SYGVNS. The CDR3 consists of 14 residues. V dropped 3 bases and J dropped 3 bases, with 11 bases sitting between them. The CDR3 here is CASSEATEYTEAFF. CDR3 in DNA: TGTGCCAGCAGTGAGGCTACCGAGTACACTGAAGCTTTCTTT.

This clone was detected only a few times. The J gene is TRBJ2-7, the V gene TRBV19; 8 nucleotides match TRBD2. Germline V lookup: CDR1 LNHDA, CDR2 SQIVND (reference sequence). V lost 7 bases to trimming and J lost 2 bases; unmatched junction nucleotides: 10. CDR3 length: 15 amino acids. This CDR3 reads CASMAGSGRPYEQYF. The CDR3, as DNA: TGTGCCAGTATGGCAGGGAGCGGGAGACCCTACGAGCAGTACTTC.

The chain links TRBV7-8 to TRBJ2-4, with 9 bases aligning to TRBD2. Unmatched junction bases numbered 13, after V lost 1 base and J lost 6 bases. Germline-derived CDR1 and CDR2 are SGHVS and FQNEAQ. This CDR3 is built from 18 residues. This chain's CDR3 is CASSLDPLTAGGRNIQYF. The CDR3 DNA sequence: TGTGCCAGCAGCTTAGATCCCCTCACGGCGGGAGGGAGAAACATTCAGTACTTC. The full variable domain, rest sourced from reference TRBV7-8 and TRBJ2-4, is GAGVSQSPRYKVAKRGQDVALRCDPISGHVSLFWYQQALGQGPEFLTYFQNEAQLDKSGLPSDRFFAERPEGSVSTLKIQRTQQEDSAVYLCASSLDPLTAGGRNIQYFGAGTRLSVL.

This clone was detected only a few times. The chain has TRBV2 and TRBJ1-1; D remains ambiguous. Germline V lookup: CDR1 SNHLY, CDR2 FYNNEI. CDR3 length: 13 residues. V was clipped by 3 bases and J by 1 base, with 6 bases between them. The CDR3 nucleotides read TGTGCCAGCAGTGAGGAGGGGAACACTGAAGCTTTCTTT. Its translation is CASSEEGNTEAFF. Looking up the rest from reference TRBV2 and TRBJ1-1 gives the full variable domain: EPEVTQTPSHQVTQMGQEVILRCVPISNHLYFYWYRQILGQKVEFLVSFYNNEISEKSEIFDDQFSVERPDGSNFTLKIRSTKLEDSAMYFCASSEEGNTEAFFGQGTRLTVV.

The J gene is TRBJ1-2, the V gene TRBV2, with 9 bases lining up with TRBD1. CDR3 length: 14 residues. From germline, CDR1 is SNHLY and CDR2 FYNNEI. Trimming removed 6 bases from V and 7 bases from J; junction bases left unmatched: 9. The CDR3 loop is CASRGTGRLFGYTF. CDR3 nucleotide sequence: TGTGCCAGCAGGGGGACAGGGCGATTGTTTGGCTACACCTTC.

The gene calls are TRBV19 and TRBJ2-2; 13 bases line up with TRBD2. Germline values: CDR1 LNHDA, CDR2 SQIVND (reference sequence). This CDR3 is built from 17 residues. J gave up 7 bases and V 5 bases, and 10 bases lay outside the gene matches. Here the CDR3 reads CASSPRGTSGKNGELFF. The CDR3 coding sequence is TGTGCCAGTAGTCCCAGGGGGACTAGCGGGAAGAACGGGGAGCTGTTTTTT.